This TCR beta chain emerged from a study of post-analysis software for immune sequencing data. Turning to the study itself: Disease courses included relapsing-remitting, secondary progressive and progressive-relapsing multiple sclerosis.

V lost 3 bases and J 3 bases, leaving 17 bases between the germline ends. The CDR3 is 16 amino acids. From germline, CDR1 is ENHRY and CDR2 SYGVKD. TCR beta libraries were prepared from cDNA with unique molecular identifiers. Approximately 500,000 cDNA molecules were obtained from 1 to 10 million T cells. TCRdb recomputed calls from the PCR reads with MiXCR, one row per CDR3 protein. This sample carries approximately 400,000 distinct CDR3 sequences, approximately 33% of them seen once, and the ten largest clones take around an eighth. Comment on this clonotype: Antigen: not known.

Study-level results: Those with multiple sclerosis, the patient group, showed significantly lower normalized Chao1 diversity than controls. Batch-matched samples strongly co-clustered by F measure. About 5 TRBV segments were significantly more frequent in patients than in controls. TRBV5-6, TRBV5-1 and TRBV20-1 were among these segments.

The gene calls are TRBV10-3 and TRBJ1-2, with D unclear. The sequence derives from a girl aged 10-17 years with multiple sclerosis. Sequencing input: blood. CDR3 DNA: TGTGCCATCAGTGACTTTAACCGTCAGGACCACTATGGCTACACCTTC. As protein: CAISDFNRQDHYGYTF.